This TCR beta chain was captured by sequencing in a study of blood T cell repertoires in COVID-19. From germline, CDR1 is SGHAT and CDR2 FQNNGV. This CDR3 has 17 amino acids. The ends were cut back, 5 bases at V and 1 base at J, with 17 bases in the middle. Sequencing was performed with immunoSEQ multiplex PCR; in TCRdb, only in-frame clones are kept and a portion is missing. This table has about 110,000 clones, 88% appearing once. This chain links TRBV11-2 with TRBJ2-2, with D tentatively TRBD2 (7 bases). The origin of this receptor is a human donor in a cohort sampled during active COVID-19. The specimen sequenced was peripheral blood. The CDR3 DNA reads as TGTGCCAGCAGCCCTTTCGGGGGGCCGCGGAACACCGGGGAGCTGTTTTTT. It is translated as CASSPFGGPRNTGELFF.